Listed below are T cell receptor beta chains from one sample, sequenced in a study of CD8+CD57+ T cells in acquired aplastic anemia. Via MiXCR, TCRdb re-called the reads, giving one row per CDR3 protein. The sample gives around 250,000 distinct CDR3 sequences, 45% to 70% of which show up once; 7% to 9% is in the top ten. The specimen sequenced was sorted CD4+, CD8+, or CD8+CD57+ T cells (not recorded which) from PBMCs. The receptor source for this set is a human donor with severe aplastic anemia or a healthy control (not recorded which). The CDR3 runs from the conserved cysteine through the conserved F or W. Fields, in order: D gene, clone size, J gene, V gene, CDR3 DNA, CDR3 protein. D genes are given only for firm matches. A clone size is listed for some rows: how often the clone was seen (once, few, many), or a class if it is expanded.

-,many,TRBJ2-7,TRBV19,TGTGCCAGTAGGCCCCCAGGGGCGAGCTACGAGCAGTACTTC,CASRPPGASYEQYF
-,many,TRBJ2-7,TRBV7-9,TGTGCCAGCAGCACCATTACAGGGTTTCGGGAGCAGTACTTC,CASSTITGFREQYF
-,-,TRBJ1-1,TRBV6-2/TRBV6-3,TGTGCCAGCAGTTACCCCCGTGTTGGGTTGGGTCAGGGTGACACTGAAGCTTTCTTT,CASSYPRVGLGQGDTEAFF
-,-,TRBJ2-7,TRBV7-9,TGTGCCAGCAGCATGCCTCAGGGGGGTTGGTACGAGCAGTACTTC,CASSMPQGGWYEQYF
TRBD2,-,TRBJ2-1,TRBV9,TGTGCCAGCAGCTCAGAGGGCGGGAGGGCCGTCAATGAGCAGTTCTTC,CASSSEGGRAVNEQFF
TRBD2,-,TRBJ2-2,TRBV29-1,TGCAGCGTTCTTCCTAGCGGCCCACGGGGCACCGGGGAGCTGTTTTTT,CSVLPSGPRGTGELFF
TRBD2,once,TRBJ2-7,TRBV2,TGTGCCAGCAGCAGGACTAGCGGAGGGGTGGACGAGCAGTACTTC,CASSRTSGGVDEQYF
TRBD2,-,TRBJ2-7,TRBV7-9,TGTGCCAGCAGCCGGGGGGGAAGGAGCCCCCACGAGCAGTACTTC,CASSRGGRSPHEQYF
TRBD2,-,TRBJ2-1,TRBV9,TGTGCCAGCAGCATAAGCGGGGGAGGTATCAATTACAATGAGCAGTTCTTC,CASSISGGGINYNEQFF
-,many,TRBJ2-2,TRBV5-1,TGCGCCAGCAGCTTAGGCGGGGTAGGGAACACCGGGGAGCTGTTTTTT,CASSLGGVGNTGELFF
-,few,TRBJ2-3,TRBV10-3,TGTGCCATCAGTGGCGCGGGGCCAGATACGCAGTATTTT,CAISGAGPDTQYF
-,-,TRBJ2-5,TRBV20-1,TGCAGTGCACCTGGTATGACAGGAGAGACCCAGTACTTC,CSAPGMTGETQYF
-,many,TRBJ2-5,TRBV5-1,TGCGCCAGCAGCTTGGCCGGGAGTAGGCAAGAGACCCAGTACTTC,CASSLAGSRQETQYF
-,once,TRBJ1-2,TRBV2,TGTGCCAGCAGTCGGACGGGCTTAGGGGACACCTTC,CASSRTGLGDTF